One and the same sample provided the 5 T cell receptor beta chains below, sequenced in a study of cytomegalovirus exposure and HLA in healthy donors (dated by TCRdb to about 2017). Libraries were prepared through the immunoSEQ multiplex PCR assay. A mixture of 60 forward primers for TCR Vbeta segments and 13 reverse primers for TCR Jbeta segments was used in the multiplex PCR. TCRdb carries this immuneACCESS record with in-frame sequences only. Its versions omit some clonotypes, under half of them owing to an unresolved V gene in the studies checked, with the rest unexplained. The sample table holds some 150,000 clones, of which around four fifths were seen once. The ten largest clones capture roughly 3.4% of the sample. Sequencing input: PBMCs. Receptors originate from a male donor in good health and CMV-seronegative.

Remarks on this clone: Other DNA sequences within the sample encode an identical CDR3. The chain employs TRBV10-3 and TRBJ1-1; D is possibly TRBD1 (6 bases). Germline-derived CDR1 and CDR2 are ENHRY and SYGVKD. The CDR3 totals 13 residues. Deletions cut 3 bases from V and 2 bases from J, with 7 bases between. CDR3 coding DNA: TGTGCCATCAGTGAAGGGGGAAACACTGAAGCTTTCTTT. Translating gives CAISEGGNTEAFF.

V and J are TRBV19 and TRBJ1-1; D might be TRBD1 (5 bases). This CDR3 is 14 amino acids long. CDR1 is LNHDA and CDR2 is SQIVND in the germline V gene (reference sequence). Trimming left V 10 bases short and J 1 base short, with 16 bases between. The CDR3 nucleotides are TGTGCCACCCCTAAGATCAGGGAGAACACTGAAGCTTTCTTT. Translated, it gives CATPKIRENTEAFF.

Only a few counts were recorded for this clone. V usage is TRBV5-6 and J usage is TRBJ2-5; D is unresolved. Germline V gene data show CDR1 as SGHDT and CDR2 as YYEEEE. V was shortened by 1 base and J by 5 bases, with 12 bases between the two germline ends. The CDR3 sequence is 14 residues long. This CDR3 reads CASSLHSVGETQYF. In DNA form, the CDR3 reads TGTGCCAGCAGCTTGCACTCGGTCGGGGAGACCCAGTACTTC.

The rearrangement joins TRBV12-5 to TRBJ2-2, with 8 nucleotides matching TRBD1. V was pared by 0 bases and J by 6 bases, with 6 bases of the junction left unmatched. The CDR3 has 16 residues. CDR1 and CDR2 (germline): LGHNT, FRNRAP. The CDR3 sequence is CASGLVRRGLSGELFF. CDR3 in DNA: TGTGCTAGTGGTTTGGTACGCAGGGGGCTGTCCGGGGAGCTGTTTTTT.

This clone came up once. The rearrangement links TRBV27 to TRBJ1-1, with D perhaps matching TRBD1 (6 bases). The V gene's germline CDR1 is MNHEY and CDR2 SMNVEV (reference sequence). V gave up 8 bases and J gave up 2 bases, with 12 bases separating them. The CDR3 extends over 13 amino acids. The chain's CDR3 is CASGSRGNTEAFF. The CDR3 DNA follows: TGTGCCAGCGGTTCCAGGGGAAACACTGAAGCTTTCTTT.